These 10 T cell receptor beta chains originate from one sample sequenced in a study of CD8 T cells in ankylosing spondylitis. TCRdb itself ran the 5' RACE reads through MiXCR, one entry per CDR3 protein. The sample holds about 130,000 distinct CDR3 sequences, about 6.5% seen once. Sequences were obtained from blood, either unsorted or a sorted T cell fraction (not recorded which). Every receptor here comes from a male donor with ankylosing spondylitis or in good health (not recorded which).

This clonotype was recorded many times. This chain joins TRBV10-2 and TRBJ2-1; D call uncertain. Germline V gives CDR1 WSHSY, CDR2 SAAADI. This CDR3 region has 11 residues. V was trimmed by 11 bases and J by 8 bases, leaving 13 bases between them. CDR3 sequence (DNA): TGCGCCCTCCTACCCTGGGATGAGCAGTTCTTC. Protein product: CALLPWDEQFF.

Ten or more counts support this clonotype. The chain has TRBV5-1 and TRBJ2-3; 9 positions match TRBD2. V gave up 4 bases and J gave up 1 base; unmatched junction bases: 4. This CDR3 contains 15 residues. CDR1 and CDR2 from the germline V gene are SGHRS and YFSETQ. The CDR3 sequence: CASSQLAGRTDTQYF. The CDR3 DNA sequence: TGCGCCAGCAGCCAACTAGCGGGTCGCACAGATACGCAGTATTTT.

This clonotype has ten or more counts. The rearrangement links TRBV29-1 to TRBJ1-1, with 7 bases identical to TRBD1. The CDR3 covers 15 residues. From germline, CDR1 is SQVTM and CDR2 ANQGSEA. Trimming took 4 bases from V and 1 from J; bases not matched to a gene: 9. This chain's CDR3 is CSVVRRGGGNTEAFF. CDR3 coding DNA: TGCAGCGTTGTTCGCCGAGGGGGCGGGAACACTGAAGCTTTCTTT.

This clonotype showed up many times. This sequence joins TRBV29-1 and TRBJ2-7; D is unclear. V lost 0 bases and J lost 4, with 25 bases in between. Germline values: CDR1 SQVTM, CDR2 ANQGSEA. This CDR3 contains 18 residues. The DNA of the CDR3 is TGCAGCGTTGAAGATACCACAGACGGGCCAAGAAATAAGTACGAGCAGTACTTC. Its protein product is CSVEDTTDGPRNKYEQYF.

This clonotype came up many times. The chain links TRBV13 to TRBJ2-7; 7 bases agree with TRBD1. Germline assignment: CDR1 PRHDT and CDR2 FYEKMQ (reference sequence). Trimming removed 0 bases from V and 2 bases from J; junction bases left unmatched: 10. This CDR3 is 17 amino acids long. The CDR3 reads CASSLGHWGTDTYEQYF. DNA of the CDR3: TGTGCCAGCAGCTTAGGCCATTGGGGGACAGACACCTACGAGCAGTACTTC.

This clonotype showed up many times. One junction end disagrees with the germline gene, perhaps due to a read error. This sequence joins TRBV28 and TRBJ2-1; 7 nucleotides line up with TRBD2. Germline-derived CDR1 and CDR2 are MDHEN and SYDVKM. This CDR3 contains 15 residues. The chain's CDR3 is CASSLYSGSFNEQFF. CDR3 DNA: TGTGCCAGCAGTTTATATAGCGGGTCCTTCAATGAGCAGTTCTTC.

The sample holds many counts of this clonotype. The chain is built from TRBV7-2 and TRBJ1-5; D call uncertain. The CDR3 loop spans 15 amino acids. Trimming left V 3 bases short and J 0 bases short, with 9 bases between. CDR1 is SGHTA and CDR2 is FQGNSA in the germline V gene. The CDR3 bases are TGTGCCAGCAGCTTGGAACCATATAGCAATCAGCCCCAGCATTTT. This sequence encodes CASSLEPYSNQPQHF.

This clonotype showed up many times. The chain is built from TRBV7-9 and TRBJ1-1; 8 bases map to TRBD1. CDR1 is SEHNR and CDR2 is FQNEAQ in the germline V gene (reference sequence). Germline trimming cut 5 bases from V and 4 bases from J; bases unmatched to any gene: 6. The CDR3 has 14 amino acids. The CDR3 DNA reads as TGTGCCAGCAGCCGGACAGGGTATGGCACTGAAGCTTTCTTT. Protein product: CASSRTGYGTEAFF.

The CDR3 protein is CASSYGTQYGYTF. The CDR3 nucleotides are TGTGCCAGCAGTTACGGGACACAGTATGGCTACACCTTC. The gene calls are TRBV6-6 and TRBJ1-2, with D maybe TRBD1 (6 bases). This CDR3 contains 13 residues. Per the germline V gene, CDR1 is MNHNY and CDR2 is SVGAGI (reference sequence). The V and J ends lost 2 bases and 5 bases respectively, with 9 bases between them.

This clonotype was seen repeatedly, ten times or more. CDR3 in DNA: TGTGCCAGCAGCTCGGGGGGACTAGGGAGGGGAGATACGCAGTATTTT. This sequence encodes CASSSGGLGRGDTQYF. The rearrangement joins TRBV7-2 to TRBJ2-3, with TRBD2 matching 8 bases. Trimming removed 4 bases from V and 5 bases from J; junction bases left unmatched: 11. In germline, CDR1 is SGHTA, CDR2 FQGNSA. The CDR3 spans 16 residues. Full variable domain (rest looked up from reference TRBV7-2 and TRBJ2-3): GAGVSQSPSNKVTEKGKDVELRCDPISGHTALYWYRQSLGQGLEFLIYFQGNSAPDKSGLPSDRFSAERTGGSVSTLTIQRTQQEDSAVYLCASSSGGLGRGDTQYFGPGTRLTVL.